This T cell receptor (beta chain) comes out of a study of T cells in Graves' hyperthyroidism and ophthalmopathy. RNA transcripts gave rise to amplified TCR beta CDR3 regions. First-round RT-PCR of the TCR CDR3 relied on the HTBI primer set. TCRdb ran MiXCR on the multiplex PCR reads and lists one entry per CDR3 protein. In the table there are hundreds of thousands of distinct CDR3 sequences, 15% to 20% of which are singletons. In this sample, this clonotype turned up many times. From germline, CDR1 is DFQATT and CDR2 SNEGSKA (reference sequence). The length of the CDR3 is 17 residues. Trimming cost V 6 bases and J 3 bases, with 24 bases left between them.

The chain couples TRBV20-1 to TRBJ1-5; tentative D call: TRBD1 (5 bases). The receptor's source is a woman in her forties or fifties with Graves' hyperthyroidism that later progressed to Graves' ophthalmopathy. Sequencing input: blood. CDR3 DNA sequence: TGCAGTGCCCACCCGTTGGGGGACGGCGGAATCAATCAGCCCCAGCATTTT. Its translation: CSAHPLGDGGINQPQHF.